This passage covers 27 T cell receptor beta chains from one sample sequenced in a study of T cells in Graves' hyperthyroidism and ophthalmopathy. Amplified TCR beta CDR3 regions derived from RNA transcripts. TCR CDR3 regions were first amplified by RT-PCR with HTBI primers. Using its own MiXCR run on the multiplex PCR reads, TCRdb lists one record per CDR3 protein. This table holds under 400,000 distinct CDR3 sequences, approximately 15% found once. Sequencing was done on a sample of blood. Receptor source: a woman younger than 35 with Graves' hyperthyroidism that later progressed to Graves' ophthalmopathy.

There are many counts of this clonotype. The gene calls are TRBV20-1 and TRBJ1-2; D remains unclear. V was pared by 0 bases and J by 4 bases, with 15 bases between. CDR1 is DFQATT, CDR2 SNEGSKA, per germline (reference sequence). This CDR3 contains 15 residues. This CDR3 is CSARDPSEAVYGYTF. The CDR3 DNA reads TGCAGTGCTAGAGATCCATCGGAGGCGGTCTATGGCTACACCTTC.

This clonotype came up many times. This sequence joins TRBV2 and TRBJ1-2, with D hard to call. CDR1 is SNHLY, CDR2 FYNNEI, per germline. There are 17 residues in the CDR3. V shed 2 bases and J shed 4 bases, with 20 bases lying between them. CDR3 protein: CASSEKLASQAFYGYTF. Written as DNA, the CDR3 is TGTGCCAGCAGTGAAAAGCTCGCTTCGCAGGCGTTCTATGGCTACACCTTC.

This clonotype was picked up many times. The chain combines TRBV2 with TRBJ2-7, with 7 bases that match TRBD1. Germline assignment: CDR1 SNHLY and CDR2 FYNNEI. The trim removed 4 bases at V and 4 bases at J, leaving 10 bases unmatched. The CDR3 covers 15 residues. The CDR3, as DNA: TGTGCCAGCAGTGTTAGACAGGGTATTGGTTACGAGCAGTACTTC. It encodes CASSVRQGIGYEQYF.

This clonotype was counted at least ten times. The chain recombines TRBV7-9 with TRBJ2-1; 8 bases map to TRBD1. This CDR3 spans 15 amino acids. V gave up 3 bases and J gave up 5 bases; unmatched junction bases: 6. CDR1 is SEHNR, CDR2 FQNEAQ, per germline (reference sequence). CDR3 residues: CASSFTGGDDNEQFF. CDR3 DNA: TGTGCCAGCAGCTTTACAGGGGGTGACGACAATGAGCAGTTCTTC.

This clonotype has more than one count but fewer than ten. The chain joins TRBV10-3 to TRBJ2-2, with D perhaps TRBD2 (6 bases). From germline, CDR1 is ENHRY and CDR2 SYGVKD. V dropped 6 bases and J dropped 4 bases, with 12 bases sitting between them. There are 14 residues in the CDR3. DNA for the CDR3: TGTGCCATCAGCCGGGACTTCTCCACCGGGGAGCTGTTTTTT. It codes for CAISRDFSTGELFF.

This clonotype occurred many times. This chain connects TRBV28 to TRBJ1-1; D gene unclear. The length of the CDR3 is 13 residues. Germline V CDR1 and CDR2: MDHEN, SYDVKM. V was clipped by 6 bases and J by 5 bases, with 13 bases between them. This CDR3 is CASSPGYVTEAFF. The CDR3 DNA reads as TGTGCCAGCAGCCCAGGTTATGTAACTGAAGCTTTCTTT.

The table lists this clonotype with many counts. The CDR3 loop is CASSSQGAYSGNTIYF. The DNA for the CDR3 is TGTGCCAGCAGTTCACAGGGGGCCTACTCTGGAAACACCATATATTTT. The rearrangement joins TRBV28 to TRBJ1-3; 9 bases align to TRBD1. The J segment lost 0 bases and the V segment lost 4 bases, leaving 4 bases of the junction unmatched. CDR1 is MDHEN and CDR2 is SYDVKM in the germline V gene. This CDR3 region has 16 residues.

This clonotype has more than one count but fewer than ten. J is TRBJ1-2 and V is TRBV4-3, with a tentative D call TRBD1 (5 bases). V lost 0 bases to trimming and J lost 4 bases, with 12 bases between them. The germline V gene has CDR1 LGHNA and CDR2 YSLEER. The CDR3 length is 15 residues. CDR3 in DNA: TGCGCCAGCAGCCAAGATTTCGGGACGTCCTATGGCTACACCTTC. The encoded protein is CASSQDFGTSYGYTF.

The table lists this clonotype with many counts. The chain combines TRBV20-1 with TRBJ2-1, with 9 bases fitting TRBD2. Unmatched junction bases numbered 19, after V lost 7 bases and J lost 6 bases. Germline V gene data show CDR1 as DFQATT and CDR2 as SNEGSKA (reference sequence). The CDR3 length is 17 residues. The CDR3 coding sequence is TGCAGTGGGGGGGGCGCAGGGCTAGCGGGAATGGGCAATGAGCAGTTCTTC. It codes for CSGGGAGLAGMGNEQFF.

The rearrangement uses TRBV12-3 or TRBV12-4 and TRBJ1-2, with 7 positions matching TRBD1. This CDR3 has 14 amino acids. V trimming: 3 bases; J trimming: 5 bases; junction bases outside the gene matches: 6. CDR3 nucleotide sequence: TGTGCCAGCAGTTTGCAGGGGGTAAAATATGGCTACACCTTC. Protein product: CASSLQGVKYGYTF.

This sequence joins TRBV5-6 and TRBJ2-1, with no clear D. With 7 bases removed from V and 7 bases from J, the gap between germline ends came to 12 bases. Germline V gene data show CDR1 as SGHDT and CDR2 as YYEEEE. The CDR3 consists of 12 residues. CDR3 sequence (DNA): TGTGCCAGCGCACTCACACTGAATGAGCAGTTCTTC. It specifies CASALTLNEQFF.

This clonotype was recorded at least ten times. The rearrangement links TRBV5-1 to TRBJ2-7; D possibly uses TRBD1 or TRBD2 (5 bases each). Germline V lookup: CDR1 SGHRS, CDR2 YFSETQ. V shed 1 base and J shed 2 bases, with 10 bases lying between them. The CDR3 has 14 residues. This CDR3 is CASSLRGVPYEQYF. CDR3 sequence (DNA): TGCGCCAGCAGCTTGAGAGGGGTCCCCTACGAGCAGTACTTC.

This chain connects TRBV27 to TRBJ2-5, with D perhaps matching TRBD2 (6 bases). Germline CDR1 is MNHEY and CDR2 is SMNVEV (reference sequence). Trimming took 6 bases from V and 5 from J, leaving 19 bases between them. This CDR3 contains 15 residues. The CDR3 is CASSLGGGGEETQYF. The CDR3 bases are TGTGCCAGCAGCTTGGGCGGAGGAGGGGAGGAGACCCAGTACTTC.

This clonotype has at least ten counts. This chain links TRBV6-1 with TRBJ2-1; 10 positions match TRBD2. This CDR3 comprises 15 residues. Trimming at V came to 5 bases and at J to 7 bases, leaving 8 bases not matched to a gene. Germline V gives CDR1 MNHNS, CDR2 SASEGT. This CDR3 is CASSFSSGSINEQFF. For the CDR3, the DNA is TGTGCCAGCAGTTTTTCTAGCGGGAGTATTAATGAGCAGTTCTTC.

The sample holds many counts of this clonotype. CDR3 DNA sequence: TGCAGTGCTAGGACGGACGGGGGGCGGTTGGAGGAGACCCAGTACTTC. Its translation is CSARTDGGRLEETQYF. The chain carries TRBV20-1 and TRBJ2-5; D possibly corresponds to TRBD2 (7 bases). CDR1 and CDR2 from the germline V gene are DFQATT and SNEGSKA (reference sequence). The CDR3 has 16 amino acids. V was clipped by 3 bases and J by 5 bases, with 22 bases between them.

This clonotype was observed many times. The chain has TRBV7-9 and TRBJ2-5, with D perhaps matching TRBD2 (5 bases). This CDR3 contains 14 residues. With 4 bases removed from V and 0 bases from J, the gap between germline ends came to 9 bases. Germline V CDR1 and CDR2: SEHNR, FQNEAQ (reference sequence). This CDR3 reads CASSSTGYQETQYF. The CDR3 region has the DNA TGTGCCAGCAGCTCCACGGGATACCAAGAGACCCAGTACTTC.

Points on this clonotype: An end of the junction differs from the germline gene, which may be a read error. The chain combines TRBV11-2 with TRBJ2-2; TRBD1 aligns across 9 bases. CDR3 length: 17 amino acids. Germline loops: CDR1 SGHAT, CDR2 FQNNGV. CDR3 nucleotides: TGTGTCAGCAGCTTAGCAGGAGCGGGACAGGGCTACGGGGAGCTGTTTTTT. It specifies CVSSLAGAGQGYGELFF. Together with reference TRBV11-2 and TRBJ2-2, the CDR3 gives the full variable domain: EAGVAQSPRYKIIEKRQSVAFWCNPISGHATLYWYQQILGQGPKLLIQFQNNGVVDDSQLPKDRFSAERLKGVDSTLKIQPAKLEDSAVYLCVSSLAGAGQGYGELFFGEGSRLTVL.

Details on this clonotype: A clone one base away is much larger, so this may be a read error. The chain has TRBV7-2 and TRBJ2-2; 9 nucleotides align to TRBD2. Germline V CDR1 and CDR2: SGHTA, FQGNSA. With 5 bases clipped from V and 4 bases from J, the junction kept 11 bases outside the gene matches. This CDR3 is 17 amino acids long. CDR3 loop: CASSPRLAVGPTGELFF. For the CDR3, the DNA is TGTGCCAGCAGCCCCCGACTAGCGGTAGGTCCCACCGGGGAGCTGTTTTTT.

This clonotype showed up many times. V usage is TRBV7-2 and J usage is TRBJ2-3, with 8 bases matching TRBD1. V trimming: 4 bases; J trimming: 0 bases; junction bases outside the gene matches: 3. CDR3 length: 15 residues. The V gene's germline CDR1 is SGHTA and CDR2 FQGNSA. CDR3 sequence: CASSYRTGSTDTQYF. The DNA of the CDR3 is TGTGCCAGCAGCTACAGGACAGGGAGCACAGATACGCAGTATTTT.

The sample holds many counts of this clonotype. This rearrangement joins TRBV7-2 to TRBJ2-3; D may be TRBD2 (6 bases). The CDR3 covers 15 residues. Trimming removed 7 bases from V and 1 base from J, with 15 bases in between. Germline V gene data show CDR1 as SGHTA and CDR2 as FQGNSA. For the CDR3, the DNA is TGTGCCAGCACCCTATATGGGACTGGCACAGATACGCAGTATTTT. This gives the protein CASTLYGTGTDTQYF.

A remark on this clonotype: This may be a read error, as it is one base from a much larger clone. CDR3 coding DNA: TGCAGTGCTAGAGATCAAGGCGGGAGCGCATCGAAGCAGTACTTC. It codes for CSARDQGGSASKQYF. V and J are TRBV20-1 and TRBJ2-7, with TRBD2 matching 7 bases. In germline, CDR1 is DFQATT, CDR2 SNEGSKA (reference sequence). V was clipped by 0 bases and J by 8 bases; unmatched bases: 13. CDR3 length: 15 amino acids.

CDR3 loop: CASTLLAGGVNTGELFF. The DNA for the CDR3 is TGTGCCAGCACTCTTCTAGCGGGAGGGGTGAACACCGGGGAGCTGTTTTTT. The genes are TRBV6-1 and TRBJ2-2; 12 bases match TRBD2. This CDR3 spans 17 amino acids. Germline CDR1 reads MNHNS; CDR2 reads SASEGT. V shed 7 bases and J 1 base; nucleotides not matched to a gene: 7.

This clonotype was seen a few times. This chain uses TRBV6-5 with TRBJ2-7; tentative D call: TRBD2 (5 bases). V dropped 2 bases and J dropped 0 bases, with 14 bases sitting between them. The CDR3 runs to 16 residues. Germline V CDR1 and CDR2: MNHEY, SVGAGI. The CDR3 nucleotides read TGTGCCAGCAGTTACGATCTGGAGGCGGGCTCCTACGAGCAGTACTTC. Residues: CASSYDLEAGSYEQYF.

CDR3 region: CATSREDRNEQYF. In nucleotides, the CDR3 is TGTGCCACCAGCAGAGAGGACAGGAATGAGCAGTACTTC. V and J are TRBV15 and TRBJ2-7; 7 bases match TRBD1. The CDR3 sequence is 13 residues long. Germline CDR1 LNHNV, CDR2 YYDKDF (reference sequence). V dropped 0 bases and J dropped 7; count of bases not matched to a gene: 3.

The rearrangement uses TRBV7-3 and TRBJ2-3; the D gene is possibly TRBD2 (6 bases). The CDR3 totals 15 residues. Germline assignment: CDR1 SGHTA and CDR2 FQGTGA. The V gene lost 1 base and the J gene lost 5 bases, with 13 bases spanning the gap. The CDR3 nucleotides read TGTGCCAGCAGCTTAAGAGTAGGGGAGGAAGATACGCAGTATTTT. It is translated as CASSLRVGEEDTQYF.

This clonotype was picked up many times. The chain couples TRBV20-1 to TRBJ2-1; 10 nucleotides agree with TRBD2. The CDR3 spans 14 residues. From germline, CDR1 is DFQATT and CDR2 SNEGSKA (reference sequence). J lost 6 bases, V lost 6 bases, and 8 bases had no gene match. CDR3 DNA: TGCAGTGCACTGACTAGCGGGCACTTCAATGAGCAGTTCTTC. Protein: CSALTSGHFNEQFF.

This clonotype has more than one count but fewer than ten. J is TRBJ1-6 and V is TRBV5-1; 7 bases fit TRBD1. From germline, CDR1 is SGHRS and CDR2 YFSETQ. The CDR3 extends over 14 amino acids. The junction had 4 bases not matched to a gene; V was cut back by 4 bases and J by 6 bases. The CDR3 nucleotides read TGCGCCAGCAGCCCCCGGGACAGTAATTCACCCCTCCACTTT. Translated, it gives CASSPRDSNSPLHF.